The following is a TCR beta chain sequence with its context. Germline CDR1 reads MNHNY; CDR2 reads SVGAGI (reference sequence). This CDR3 has 16 amino acids. Trimming cost V 9 bases and J 5 bases, with 23 bases left between them. This entry comes from a study of T cell changes during pregnancy in multiple sclerosis. Assay: immunoSEQ multiplex PCR; the TCRdb copy retains only in-frame clones and omits some. The data hold about 79,000 clones, with just over 90% observed a single time. This TCR came from a female donor with multiple sclerosis, enrolled in a pregnancy study. The sequencing used CD4+ T cells from peripheral blood mononuclear cells, collected in the second trimester of pregnancy. V usage is TRBV6-6 and J usage is TRBJ1-5; D possibly corresponds to TRBD1 (5 bases). The CDR3 DNA reads TGTGCCAGTAGAGAGCGGGGGGGAACCTTCGATCAGCCCCAGCATTTT. Encoded protein: CASRERGGTFDQPQHF.